Below, 27 T cell receptor beta chains from the same sample are listed, as sequenced in a study of molecular identifiers for immune sequencing clone quantification. TCRdb re-derived calls from the PCR reads in MiXCR, one entry per CDR3 protein. The repertoire consists of over 600,000 distinct CDR3 sequences, with around 20% occurring once and the leading ten covering 0.85% to 0.9%. Sequencing input: naive CD8+ T cells from blood, with Jurkat cell RNA spiked in. Described subset: FACS-sorted CD8+CD4-CCR7+CD45RA+ naive T cells. Source of these receptors: a human donor in good health. Some libraries in this study had Jurkat cell RNA spiked in.

This clonotype occurred many times. V usage is TRBV5-4 and J usage is TRBJ1-1; 12 bases match TRBD1. The CDR3 sequence is 15 residues long. CDR1 is SGHNT, CDR2 YYREEE, per germline (reference sequence). The ends lost 3 bases at V and 10 bases at J; junction bases unmatched: 10. CDR3 residues: CASSYGTGGQMGAFF. The CDR3 DNA follows: TGTGCCAGCAGCTATGGGACAGGGGGCCAGATGGGAGCTTTCTTT.

This clonotype was detected ten times or more. At one end, the junction sequence differs from germline, possibly due to a read error. The chain is built from TRBV4-3 and TRBJ1-2, with 10 bases identical to TRBD1. Germline CDR1 LGHNA, CDR2 YSLEER. This CDR3 region has 13 residues. This chain's CDR3 is CASSPGQGWGWAF. The CDR3 DNA follows: TGCGCCAGCAGCCCGGGACAGGGGTGGGGCTGGGCCTTC.

There are many counts of this clonotype. V usage is TRBV4-1 and J usage is TRBJ2-7; 8 bases fit TRBD1. Germline V gene sequence: CDR1 MGHRA, CDR2 YSYEKL. This CDR3 is built from 14 residues. With V trimmed by 1 base and J by 7 bases, 6 bases remained unmatched. The CDR3 DNA follows: TGCGCCAGCAGCCAAGGACAGGGGATCGTTGAGCAGTACTTC. Translation gives CASSQGQGIVEQYF.

V and J are TRBV6-4 and TRBJ2-1; 15 bases align to TRBD2. Germline CDR1 is MRHNA and CDR2 is SNTAGT. This CDR3 is built from 17 residues. J lost 6 bases, V lost 8 bases, and 11 bases had no gene match. The CDR3 spells CASRRTSGGGGINEQFF. Written as DNA, the CDR3 is TGTGCCAGCCGACGGACTAGCGGGGGGGGGGGGATCAATGAGCAGTTCTTC.

This clonotype appeared many times. The chain is built from TRBV11-2 and TRBJ2-7, with D unresolved. The V and J ends lost 2 bases and 6 bases respectively, with 11 bases between them. The CDR3 contains 13 residues. Germline V gene sequence: CDR1 SGHAT, CDR2 FQNNGV. DNA of the CDR3: TGTGCCAGCAGCTTAATCGTGTTGGCCGAGCAGTACTTC. This codes for CASSLIVLAEQYF.

This clonotype was seen repeatedly, ten times or more. The chain has TRBV27 and TRBJ1-1, with D possibly being TRBD1 (6 bases). With 4 bases removed from V and 4 bases from J, the gap between germline ends came to 16 bases. The CDR3 has 15 residues. Per germline, CDR1 MNHEY and CDR2 SMNVEV (reference sequence). The DNA of the CDR3 is TGTGCCAGCAGTTCGGAGGGGGGGCTGGGCACTGAAGCTTTCTTT. This gives the protein CASSSEGGLGTEAFF.

A few counts support this clonotype. The rearrangement joins TRBV12-3 or TRBV12-4 to TRBJ2-1; possible D gene TRBD2, 5 bases. Trimming stripped 2 bases from V and 6 bases from J, with 11 bases between. CDR3 length: 14 residues. The CDR3 loop is CASSLLGLFNEQFF. The CDR3, as DNA: TGTGCCAGCAGTTTATTAGGACTTTTCAATGAGCAGTTCTTC.

In its sample, this clonotype was seen many times. V is TRBV28 and J is TRBJ1-1; D may be TRBD1 (6 bases). V gave up 1 base and J gave up 3 bases, with 15 bases separating them. Germline V gene data show CDR1 as MDHEN and CDR2 as SYDVKM. The CDR3 contains 16 residues. The CDR3 protein is CASSLSVLQGHTEAFF. CDR3 coding DNA: TGTGCCAGCAGTTTATCGGTACTACAGGGCCACACTGAAGCTTTCTTT.

This clonotype showed up just a few times. This could be a read error, since a much larger clone is one nucleotide away. The genes are TRBV7-9 and TRBJ1-1, with unresolved D. The CDR3 has 14 residues. From germline, CDR1 is SEHNR and CDR2 FQNEAQ (reference sequence). The CDR3 sequence is CASGLDSQITEAFF. The CDR3 coding sequence is TGTGCCAGCGGCTTAGATTCCCAGATCACTGAAGCTTTCTTT.

At least ten counts were recorded for this clonotype. CDR3 DNA: TGCAGTGCTAGAGTCAATTACGGTTACACTGAAGCTTTCTTT. This encodes CSARVNYGYTEAFF. The gene calls are TRBV20-1 and TRBJ1-1, with D unclear. The CDR3 consists of 14 residues. V was trimmed by 1 base and J by 3 bases, leaving 12 bases between them. In germline, CDR1 is DFQATT, CDR2 SNEGSKA (reference sequence).

The rearrangement links TRBV4-3 to TRBJ1-4, with D perhaps TRBD1 (5 bases). Deletions cut 1 base from V and 8 bases from J, with 11 bases between. Germline CDR1 and CDR2: LGHNA and YSLEER. The CDR3 extends over 14 amino acids. CDR3 sequence (DNA): TGCGCCAGCAGCCAAGTGCAGGGCGGCGAAAAACTGTTTTTT. As protein: CASSQVQGGEKLFF.

This clonotype has only a few counts. The chain employs TRBV19 and TRBJ1-4; D is possibly TRBD1 (5 bases). The CDR3 contains 14 residues. Per the germline V gene, CDR1 is LNHDA and CDR2 is SQIVND (reference sequence). V was trimmed by 1 base and J by 8 bases, leaving 11 bases between them. The CDR3 DNA is TGTGCCAGTAGTATAGTCCCAGGGAGCGAAAAACTGTTTTTT. Translated: CASSIVPGSEKLFF.

This clonotype was found many times. This chain links TRBV29-1 with TRBJ2-7; D is ambiguous. The CDR3 runs to 11 residues. V shed 7 bases and J shed 0 bases, with 7 bases lying between them. The germline gives CDR1 SQVTM, CDR2 ANQGSEA. CDR3 sequence (DNA): TGCAGCGCCTGGCTCTCCTACGAGCAGTACTTC. This encodes CSAWLSYEQYF.

This clonotype was recorded many times. The CDR3 region has the DNA TGCGCCAGCGGAAGCAGGTCAGGGACCCAGTACTTC. Residues: CASGSRSGTQYF. The gene calls are TRBV4-3 and TRBJ2-5; D remains ambiguous. V was clipped by 8 bases and J by 7 bases, with 14 bases between them. This CDR3 region has 12 residues. CDR1 and CDR2 from the germline V gene are LGHNA and YSLEER.

V gene TRBV11-2 combines with J gene TRBJ1-2; tentative D call: TRBD1 (6 bases). Germline V gene lookup returns CDR1 SGHAT and CDR2 FQNNGV. The CDR3 totals 17 residues. V dropped 4 bases and J dropped 2 bases, with 20 bases sitting between them. The CDR3 DNA reads TGTGCCAGCAGCTCCCACCGGGACGGGGGCGACAACTATGGCTACACCTTC. Encoded protein: CASSSHRDGGDNYGYTF.

This clonotype has a count of ten or more. The rearrangement joins TRBV7-2 to TRBJ2-3; 9 bases are a match to TRBD1. The V and J ends lost 5 bases and 2 bases, in that order; junction bases with no gene match: 5. The CDR3 totals 15 residues. Germline-derived CDR1 and CDR2 are SGHTA and FQGNSA. The CDR3 nucleotides read TGTGCCAGCAGCCTCCGGGACAGGGCCACAGATACGCAGTATTTT. Its protein product is CASSLRDRATDTQYF. The variable domain in full, completed from reference TRBV7-2 and TRBJ2-3, reads GAGVSQSPSNKVTEKGKDVELRCDPISGHTALYWYRQSLGQGLEFLIYFQGNSAPDKSGLPSDRFSAERTGGSVSTLTIQRTQQEDSAVYLCASSLRDRATDTQYFGPGTRLTVL.

This clonotype has ten or more counts. The V and J genes are TRBV7-9 and TRBJ1-1, with 7 bases fitting TRBD1. This CDR3 is built from 14 residues. Germline trimming cut 1 base from V and 11 bases from J; bases unmatched to any gene: 10. In germline, CDR1 is SEHNR, CDR2 FQNEAQ (reference sequence). The CDR3 loop is CASSLGFGTGVAFF. The CDR3 bases are TGTGCCAGCAGCTTAGGTTTTGGCACAGGGGTGGCTTTCTTT. Combining the CDR3 with reference TRBV7-9 and TRBJ1-1 gives the whole variable domain DTGVSQNPRHKITKRGQNVTFRCDPISEHNRLYWYRQTLGQGPEFLTYFQNEAQLEKSRLLSDRFSAERPKGSFSTLEIQRTEQGDSAMYLCASSLGFGTGVAFFGQGTRLTVV.

This chain uses TRBV4-3 with TRBJ2-6, with 14 bases that match TRBD2. The CDR3 totals 18 residues. Per the germline V gene, CDR1 is LGHNA and CDR2 is YSLEER. The J segment lost 2 bases and the V segment lost 5 bases, leaving 5 bases of the junction unmatched. CDR3 DNA: TGCGCCAGCAGCGGGGGGGGACTAGCGGGAGCTGGGGCCAACGTCCTGACTTTC. It yields the protein CASSGGGLAGAGANVLTF.

The rearrangement joins TRBV7-9 to TRBJ2-5; 10 bases align to TRBD1. The CDR3 has 16 residues. V dropped 6 bases and J dropped 5; count of bases not matched to a gene: 12. From germline, CDR1 is SEHNR and CDR2 FQNEAQ (reference sequence). The CDR3 protein is CASRAHLGTGEETQYF. The DNA of the CDR3 is TGTGCCAGCAGAGCCCATCTTGGGACAGGGGAGGAGACCCAGTACTTC.

This clonotype has at least ten counts. CDR3 protein: CASSLDVTRLSSYNEQFF. The CDR3 DNA sequence: TGTGCCAGCAGCTTAGATGTGACTAGACTGAGCTCCTACAATGAGCAGTTCTTC. The rearrangement links TRBV11-2 to TRBJ2-1; D is perhaps TRBD2 (6 bases). Germline V gene lookup returns CDR1 SGHAT and CDR2 FQNNGV. The CDR3 is made up of 18 amino acids. The V end was cut by 0 bases, the J end by 0 bases, with 15 bases between.

In its sample, this clonotype was seen a few times. The chain links TRBV7-3 to TRBJ2-7, with 7 bases identical to TRBD2. V lost 1 base, J lost 0 bases, and 3 bases stayed unmatched. This CDR3 spans 15 amino acids. Germline CDR1 is SGHTA and CDR2 is FQGTGA. The CDR3, as DNA: TGTGCCAGCAGCTTAATGGGCGGGAGCTCCTACGAGCAGTACTTC. Its protein product is CASSLMGGSSYEQYF.

This clonotype was recorded a few times. The junction does not match germline at one end; this may be a read error. The V and J genes are TRBV7-2 and TRBJ2-7; D uncertain. The germline V gene has CDR1 SGHTA and CDR2 FQGNSA. The CDR3 consists of 13 residues. CDR3 sequence: CASGLPSSFEQYF. CDR3 coding DNA: TGTGCCAGCGGCTTACCTTCAAGTTTCGAGCAGTACTTC.

Turning to this clonotype: A read error may account for a junction end that differs from germline. The chain combines TRBV19 with TRBJ2-1, with D perhaps matching TRBD1 or TRBD2 (5 bases each). The CDR3 runs to 16 residues. Germline V gene sequence: CDR1 LNHDA, CDR2 SQIVND (reference sequence). The CDR3 here is CASSISGTVSSNEQFF. In nucleotides, the CDR3 is TGTGCCAGTAGTATCTCCGGGACCGTGTCCTCCAATGAGCAGTTCTTC.

This clonotype was seen at least ten times. The gene calls are TRBV10-3 and TRBJ2-5; D remains unclear. Germline V gene lookup returns CDR1 ENHRY and CDR2 SYGVKD. The CDR3 runs 15 residues. The V end was cut by 0 bases, the J end by 0 bases, with 8 bases between. In DNA, the CDR3 is TGTGCCATCAGTGAGTCCCCTAGTCACCAAGAGACCCAGTACTTC. It encodes CAISESPSHQETQYF.

For this clonotype: The junction and the germline gene differ at one end; a read error may be behind it. DNA of the CDR3: TGTGCCAGCAGCGTGGGGGCCAACGTCCCGACTTTC. Encoded protein: CASSVGANVPTF. This rearrangement joins TRBV9 to TRBJ2-6, with D possibly being TRBD1 (6 bases). The CDR3 loop spans 12 amino acids. Germline V gene lookup returns CDR1 SGDLS and CDR2 YYNGEE.

This clonotype was observed at least ten times. The chain carries TRBV28 and TRBJ1-5, with 9 bases that match TRBD1. The CDR3 consists of 15 residues. J lost 6 bases, V lost 10 bases, and 13 bases had no gene match. Germline V gene data show CDR1 as MDHEN and CDR2 as SYDVKM. This CDR3 reads CATQWLTGGSQPQHF. The CDR3 region has the DNA TGTGCCACCCAGTGGTTAACAGGGGGCAGTCAGCCCCAGCATTTT.

The gene calls are TRBV5-6 and TRBJ1-3, with D perhaps matching TRBD1 (5 bases). In germline, CDR1 is SGHDT, CDR2 YYEEEE. V lost 0 bases to trimming and J lost 11 bases, with 24 bases between them. This CDR3 has 17 residues. CDR3 nucleotide sequence: TGTGCCAGCAGCTTGGCCGTCAGGGACCCGCTTTATGCTGCCATATATTTT. It encodes CASSLAVRDPLYAAIYF.